Described below is a single T cell receptor (beta chain) sequence and its context. Its cognate antigen is unknown. The data belong to a study of T cell responses to AZD1222 COVID-19 vaccine. The study, taken as a whole, reports: Nearly half of spike-specific TCRs reportedly go after variant regions that carry no mutations. Compared with day 0, the breadth and depth of the Spike-specific TCR repertoire rose significantly after two doses of AZD1222.

Generated by immunoSEQ multiplex PCR, the TCRdb table keeps only in-frame clones and is missing some. Of approximately 110,000 clones listed, 70% to 90% are singletons. CDR3 length: 17 amino acids. V trimming: 1 base; J trimming: 0 bases; junction bases outside the gene matches: 5. The germline V gene encodes CDR1 KGHSH and CDR2 LQKENI. Material: peripheral blood, obtained 28 days after the second AZD1222 dose. The chain links TRBV18 to TRBJ2-1, with TRBD2 matching over 8 bases. This clonotype was sampled from an adult who received the AZD1222 COVID-19 vaccine. The CDR3 sequence is CASSPLPSGSSYNEQFF. The CDR3 DNA is TGTGCCAGCTCACCACTTCCTAGCGGGTCCTCCTACAATGAGCAGTTCTTC.